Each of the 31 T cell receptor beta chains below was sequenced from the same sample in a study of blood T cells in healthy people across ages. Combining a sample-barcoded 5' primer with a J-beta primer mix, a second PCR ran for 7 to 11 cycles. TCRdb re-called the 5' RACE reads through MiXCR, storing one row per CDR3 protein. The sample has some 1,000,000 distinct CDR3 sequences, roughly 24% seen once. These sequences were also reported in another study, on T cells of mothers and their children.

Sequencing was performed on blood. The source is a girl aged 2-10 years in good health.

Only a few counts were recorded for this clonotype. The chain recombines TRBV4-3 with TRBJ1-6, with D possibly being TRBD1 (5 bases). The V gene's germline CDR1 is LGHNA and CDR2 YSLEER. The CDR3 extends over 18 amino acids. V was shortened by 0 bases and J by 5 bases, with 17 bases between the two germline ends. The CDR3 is CASSQDLEGPRNNSPLHF. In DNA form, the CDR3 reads TGCGCCAGCAGCCAAGATCTTGAGGGGCCTAGAAATAATTCACCCCTCCACTTT.

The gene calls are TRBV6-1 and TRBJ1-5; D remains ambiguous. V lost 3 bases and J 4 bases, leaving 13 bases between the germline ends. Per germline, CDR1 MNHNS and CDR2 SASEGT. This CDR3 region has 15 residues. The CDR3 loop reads CASSDLGQPNQPQHF. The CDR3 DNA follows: TGTGCCAGCAGTGACCTGGGTCAGCCAAATCAGCCCCAGCATTTT.

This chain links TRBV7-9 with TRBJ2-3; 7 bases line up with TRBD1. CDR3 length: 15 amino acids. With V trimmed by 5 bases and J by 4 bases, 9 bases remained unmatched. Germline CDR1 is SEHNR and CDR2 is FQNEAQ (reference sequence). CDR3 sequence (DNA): TGTGCCAGCAGCACAGGGGAACTAGGGGCAGATACGCAGTATTTT. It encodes CASSTGELGADTQYF. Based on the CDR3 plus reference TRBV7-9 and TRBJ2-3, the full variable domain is DTGVSQNPRHKITKRGQNVTFRCDPISEHNRLYWYRQTLGQGPEFLTYFQNEAQLEKSRLLSDRFSAERPKGSFSTLEIQRTEQGDSAMYLCASSTGELGADTQYFGPGTRLTVL.

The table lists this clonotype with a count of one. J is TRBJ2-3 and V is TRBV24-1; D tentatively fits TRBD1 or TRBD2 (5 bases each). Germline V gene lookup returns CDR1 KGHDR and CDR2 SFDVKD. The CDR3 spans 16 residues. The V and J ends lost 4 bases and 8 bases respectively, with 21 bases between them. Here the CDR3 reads CATSESNFRDPPTQYF. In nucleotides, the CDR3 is TGTGCCACCAGTGAGTCGAACTTCCGGGACCCCCCTACGCAGTATTTT.

DNA for the CDR3: TGCAGCGCCACCGAAGAGACCCAGTACTTC. This codes for CSATEETQYF. The rearrangement joins TRBV29-1 to TRBJ2-5; D unclear. Looked up from germline, CDR1 is SQVTM and CDR2 is ANQGSEA. The ends were cut back, 7 bases at V and 3 bases at J, with 6 bases in the middle. The CDR3 loop spans 10 amino acids.

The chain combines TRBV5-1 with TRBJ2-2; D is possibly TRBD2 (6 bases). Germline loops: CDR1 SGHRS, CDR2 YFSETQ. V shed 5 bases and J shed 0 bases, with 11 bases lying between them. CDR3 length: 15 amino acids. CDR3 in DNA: TGCGCCAGCAGATCTTCGGGGGCGAACACCGGGGAGCTGTTTTTT. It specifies CASRSSGANTGELFF.

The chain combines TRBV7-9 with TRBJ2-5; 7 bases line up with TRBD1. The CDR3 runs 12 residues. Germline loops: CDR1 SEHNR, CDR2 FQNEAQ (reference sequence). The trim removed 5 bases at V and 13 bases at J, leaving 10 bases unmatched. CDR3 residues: CASSNQQGFLYF. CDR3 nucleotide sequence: TGTGCCAGCAGCAACCAACAGGGGTTCCTGTACTTC.

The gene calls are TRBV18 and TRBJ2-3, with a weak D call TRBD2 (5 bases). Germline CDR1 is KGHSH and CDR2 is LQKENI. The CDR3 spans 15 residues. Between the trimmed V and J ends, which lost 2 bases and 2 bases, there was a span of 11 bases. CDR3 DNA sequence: TGTGCCAGCTCACCAGTGACTATACACACAGATACGCAGTATTTT. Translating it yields CASSPVTIHTDTQYF.

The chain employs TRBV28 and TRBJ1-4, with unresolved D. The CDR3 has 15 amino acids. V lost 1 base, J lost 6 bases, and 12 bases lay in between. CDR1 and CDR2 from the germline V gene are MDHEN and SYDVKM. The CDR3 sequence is CASSLSFGRYEKLFF. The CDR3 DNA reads TGTGCCAGCAGTTTATCTTTTGGCCGATATGAAAAACTGTTTTTT.

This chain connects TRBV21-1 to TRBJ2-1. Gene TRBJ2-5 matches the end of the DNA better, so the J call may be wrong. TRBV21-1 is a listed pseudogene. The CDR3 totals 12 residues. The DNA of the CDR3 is TGTGCCAGCAGAGAGCCACAAGAGACCCAGTACTTC. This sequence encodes CASREPQETQYF.

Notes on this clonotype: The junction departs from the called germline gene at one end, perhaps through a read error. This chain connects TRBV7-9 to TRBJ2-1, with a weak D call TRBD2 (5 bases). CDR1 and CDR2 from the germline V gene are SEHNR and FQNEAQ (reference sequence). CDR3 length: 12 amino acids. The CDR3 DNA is TGTGCCAGCAGCTTAGTCCGGGGTGGAGAGCTCTTC. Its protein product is CASSLVRGGELF.

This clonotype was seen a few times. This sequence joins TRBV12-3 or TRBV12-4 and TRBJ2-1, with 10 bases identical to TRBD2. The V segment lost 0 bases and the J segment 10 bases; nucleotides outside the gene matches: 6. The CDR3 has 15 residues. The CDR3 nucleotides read TGTGCCAGCAGTTTAGCGGCTAGCGGGGGTGAGGAGCAGTTCTTC. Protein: CASSLAASGGEEQFF.

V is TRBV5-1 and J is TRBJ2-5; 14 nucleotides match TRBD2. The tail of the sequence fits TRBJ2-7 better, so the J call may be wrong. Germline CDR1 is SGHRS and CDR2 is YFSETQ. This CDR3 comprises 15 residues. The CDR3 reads CASRRLAGGGDEQYF. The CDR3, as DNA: TGCGCCAGCAGACGACTAGCGGGAGGGGGGGACGAGCAGTACTTC.

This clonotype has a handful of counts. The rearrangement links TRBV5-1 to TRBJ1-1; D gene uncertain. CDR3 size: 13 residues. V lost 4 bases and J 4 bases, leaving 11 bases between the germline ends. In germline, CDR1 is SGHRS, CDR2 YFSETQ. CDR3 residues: CASSIWSGTEAFF. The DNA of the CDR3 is TGCGCCAGCAGCATCTGGTCGGGCACTGAAGCTTTCTTT.

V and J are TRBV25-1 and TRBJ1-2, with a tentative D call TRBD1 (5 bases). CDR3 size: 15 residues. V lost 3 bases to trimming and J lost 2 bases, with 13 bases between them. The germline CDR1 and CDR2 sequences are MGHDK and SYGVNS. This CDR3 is CASSDPRTSNYGYTF. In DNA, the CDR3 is TGTGCCAGCAGTGACCCCAGGACATCGAACTATGGCTACACCTTC.

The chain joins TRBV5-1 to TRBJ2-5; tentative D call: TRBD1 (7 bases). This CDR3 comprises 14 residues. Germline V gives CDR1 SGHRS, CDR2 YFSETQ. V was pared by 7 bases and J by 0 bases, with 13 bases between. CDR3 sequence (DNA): TGCGCCAGCGGAGGGACAGAGTACCAAGAGACCCAGTACTTC. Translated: CASGGTEYQETQYF. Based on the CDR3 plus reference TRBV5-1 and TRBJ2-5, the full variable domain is KAGVTQTPRYLIKTRGQQVTLSCSPISGHRSVSWYQQTPGQGLQFLFEYFSETQRNKGNFPGRFSGRQFSNSRSEMNVSTLELGDSALYLCASGGTEYQETQYFGPGTRLLVL.

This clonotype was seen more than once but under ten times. This CDR3 is CSAYLGQDDSYEQYF. CDR3 DNA: TGCAGCGCTTACCTGGGACAGGATGACTCCTACGAGCAGTACTTC. J is TRBJ2-7 and V is TRBV29-1, with TRBD1 matching 8 bases. V trimming: 7 bases; J trimming: 0 bases; junction bases outside the gene matches: 11. This CDR3 comprises 15 residues. CDR1 and CDR2 from the germline V gene are SQVTM and ANQGSEA.

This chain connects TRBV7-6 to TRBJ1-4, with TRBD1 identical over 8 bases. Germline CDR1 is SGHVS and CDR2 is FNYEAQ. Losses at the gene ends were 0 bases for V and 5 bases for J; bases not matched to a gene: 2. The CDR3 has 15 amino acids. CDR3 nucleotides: TGTGCCAGCAGCTTAGCGGGACAGGCGAATGAAAAACTGTTTTTT. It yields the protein CASSLAGQANEKLFF.

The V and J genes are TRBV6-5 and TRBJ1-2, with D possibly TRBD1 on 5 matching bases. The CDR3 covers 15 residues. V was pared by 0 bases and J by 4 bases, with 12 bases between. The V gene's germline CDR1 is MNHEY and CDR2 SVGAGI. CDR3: CASSYSRQGRYGYTF. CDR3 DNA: TGTGCCAGCAGTTACTCGCGGCAGGGTCGCTATGGCTACACCTTC.

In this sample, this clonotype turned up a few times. The CDR3 spells CSVLGLGGEQFF. The CDR3 nucleotides are TGCAGCGTCCTGGGACTTGGGGGTGAGCAGTTCTTC. The rearrangement links TRBV29-1 to TRBJ2-1; D possibly corresponds to TRBD2 (6 bases). V dropped 6 bases and J dropped 9 bases, with 15 bases sitting between them. In germline, CDR1 is SQVTM, CDR2 ANQGSEA. The CDR3 sequence is 12 residues long.

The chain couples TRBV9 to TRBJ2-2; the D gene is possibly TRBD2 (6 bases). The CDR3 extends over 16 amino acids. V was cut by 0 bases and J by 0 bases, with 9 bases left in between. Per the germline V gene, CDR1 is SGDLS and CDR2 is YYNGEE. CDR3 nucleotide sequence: TGTGCCAGCAGCGTAGTTTCGGGAGCGAACACCGGGGAGCTGTTTTTT. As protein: CASSVVSGANTGELFF.

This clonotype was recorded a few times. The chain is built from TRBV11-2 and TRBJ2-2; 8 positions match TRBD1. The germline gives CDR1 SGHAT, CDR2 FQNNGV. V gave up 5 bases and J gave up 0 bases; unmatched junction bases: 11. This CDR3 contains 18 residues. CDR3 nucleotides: TGTGCCAGCAGCCTCTGGGGACAGGCGACTCCGAACACCGGGGAGCTGTTTTTT. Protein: CASSLWGQATPNTGELFF.

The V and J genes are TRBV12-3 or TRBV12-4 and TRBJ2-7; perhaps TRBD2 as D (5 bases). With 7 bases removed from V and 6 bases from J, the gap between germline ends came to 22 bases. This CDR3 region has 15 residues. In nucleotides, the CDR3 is TGTGCCAGCACTTACAATCCGACCCGGGAACCCGAGCAGTACTTC. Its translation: CASTYNPTREPEQYF.

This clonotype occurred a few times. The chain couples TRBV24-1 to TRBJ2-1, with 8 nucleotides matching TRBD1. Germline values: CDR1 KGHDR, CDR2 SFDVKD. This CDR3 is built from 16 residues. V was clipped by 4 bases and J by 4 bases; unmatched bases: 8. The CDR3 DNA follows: TGTGCCACCAGTGACCGGAGGACAGGGTCTTACAATGAGCAGTTCTTC. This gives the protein CATSDRRTGSYNEQFF.

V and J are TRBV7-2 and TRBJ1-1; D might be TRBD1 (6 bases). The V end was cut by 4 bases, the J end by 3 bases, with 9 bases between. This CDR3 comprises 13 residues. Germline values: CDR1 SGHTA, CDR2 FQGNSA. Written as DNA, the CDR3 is TGTGCCAGCAGCTGGACAGTGGACACTGAAGCTTTCTTT. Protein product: CASSWTVDTEAFF.

The CDR3 reads CSATSGSRYNEQFF. CDR3 nucleotides: TGCAGTGCTACTAGCGGTTCTCGTTACAATGAGCAGTTCTTC. V usage is TRBV20-1 and J usage is TRBJ2-1, with 7 bases that match TRBD2. The CDR3 loop spans 14 amino acids. V trimming: 4 bases; J trimming: 4 bases; junction bases outside the gene matches: 7. The germline CDR1 and CDR2 sequences are DFQATT and SNEGSKA (reference sequence).

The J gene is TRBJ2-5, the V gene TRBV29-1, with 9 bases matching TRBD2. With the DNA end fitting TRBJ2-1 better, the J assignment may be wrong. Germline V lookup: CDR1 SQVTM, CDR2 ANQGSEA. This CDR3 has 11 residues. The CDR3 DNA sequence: TGCAGCGTTCGTAGCGGGAGTGAGCAGTTCTTC. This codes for CSVRSGSEQFF.

CDR3 DNA: TGTGCCAGCAGCTCGACTAGCGGGAGCCCTAATACGCAGTATTTT. It translates to CASSSTSGSPNTQYF. This chain links TRBV13 with TRBJ2-3; 12 nucleotides line up with TRBD2. CDR1 is PRHDT, CDR2 FYEKMQ, per germline (reference sequence). There are 15 residues in the CDR3. The J segment lost 7 bases and the V segment lost 4 bases, leaving 6 bases of the junction unmatched. The full variable domain, with the rest looked up from reference TRBV13 and TRBJ2-3, is AAGVIQSPRHLIKEKRETATLKCYPIPRHDTVYWYQQGPGQDPQFLISFYEKMQSDKGSIPDRFSAQQFSDYHSELNMSSLELGDSALYFCASSSTSGSPNTQYFGPGTRLTVL.

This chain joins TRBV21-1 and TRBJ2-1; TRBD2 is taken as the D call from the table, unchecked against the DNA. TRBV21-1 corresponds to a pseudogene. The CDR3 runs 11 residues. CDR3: CANPRYNEQFF. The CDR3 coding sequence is TGTGCCAACCCGCGGTACAATGAGCAGTTCTTC.

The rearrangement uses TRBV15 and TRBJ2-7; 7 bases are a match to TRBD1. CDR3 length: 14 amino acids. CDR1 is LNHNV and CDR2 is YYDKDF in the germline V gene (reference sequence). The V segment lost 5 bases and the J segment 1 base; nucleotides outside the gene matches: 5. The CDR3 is CATSASRGSYEQYF. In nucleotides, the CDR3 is TGTGCCACCAGCGCCAGCAGGGGGTCCTACGAGCAGTACTTC.

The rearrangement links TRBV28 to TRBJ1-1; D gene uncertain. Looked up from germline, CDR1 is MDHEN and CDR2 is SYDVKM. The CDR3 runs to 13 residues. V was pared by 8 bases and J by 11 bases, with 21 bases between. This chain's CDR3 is CASGVGSLDMAFF. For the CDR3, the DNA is TGTGCCAGCGGAGTCGGGTCCCTGGATATGGCTTTCTTT.